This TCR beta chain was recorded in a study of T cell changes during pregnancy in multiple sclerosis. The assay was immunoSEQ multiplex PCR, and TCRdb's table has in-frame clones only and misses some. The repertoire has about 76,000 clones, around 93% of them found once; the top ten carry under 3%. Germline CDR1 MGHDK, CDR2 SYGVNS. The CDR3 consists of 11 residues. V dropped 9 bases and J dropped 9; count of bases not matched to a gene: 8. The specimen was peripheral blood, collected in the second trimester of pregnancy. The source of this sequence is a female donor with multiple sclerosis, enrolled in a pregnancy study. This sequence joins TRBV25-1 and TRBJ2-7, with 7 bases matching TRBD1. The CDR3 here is CASTGVSGQYF. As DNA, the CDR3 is TGTGCCAGTACAGGGGTATCGGGGCAGTACTTC.